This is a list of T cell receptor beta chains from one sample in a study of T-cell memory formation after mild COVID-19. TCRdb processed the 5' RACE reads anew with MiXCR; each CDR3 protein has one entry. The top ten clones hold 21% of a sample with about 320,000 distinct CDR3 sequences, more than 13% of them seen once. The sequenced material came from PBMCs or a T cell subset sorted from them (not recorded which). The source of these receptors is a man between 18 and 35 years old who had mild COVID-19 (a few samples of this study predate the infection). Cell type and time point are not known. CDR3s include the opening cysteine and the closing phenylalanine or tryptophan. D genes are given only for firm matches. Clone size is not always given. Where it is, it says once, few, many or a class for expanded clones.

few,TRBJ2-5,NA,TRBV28,CASSPRTPQTQYF,TGTGCCAGCAGTCCCAGGACGCCCCAGACCCAGTACTTC
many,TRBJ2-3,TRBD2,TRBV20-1,CSAESGGNTDTQYF,TGCAGTGCCGAGAGCGGGGGGAACACAGATACGCAGTATTTT
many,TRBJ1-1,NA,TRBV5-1,CASSLGGGTEAFF,TGCGCCAGCAGCCTGGGGGGAGGCACTGAAGCTTTCTTT
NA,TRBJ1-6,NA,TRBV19,CASNLGSSYNSPLHF,TGTGCCAGTAATTTAGGGAGCTCCTATAATTCACCCCTCCACTTT
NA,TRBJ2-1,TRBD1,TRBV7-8,CASSRDRGQYNEQFF,TGTGCCAGCAGCAGGGACAGGGGGCAGTACAATGAGCAGTTCTTC
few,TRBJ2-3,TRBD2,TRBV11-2,CASSPAGVFTDTQYF,TGTGCCAGCAGCCCCGCGGGGGTGTTTACAGATACGCAGTATTTT
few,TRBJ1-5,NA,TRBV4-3,CASSQERSGNQPQHF,TGCGCCAGCAGCCAAGAAAGGTCAGGTAATCAGCCCCAGCATTTT
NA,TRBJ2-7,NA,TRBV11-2,CASSLYPADEQYF,TGTGCCAGCAGCTTATATCCAGCCGACGAGCAGTACTTC
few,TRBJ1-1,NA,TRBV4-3,CASSQDGGSNTEAFF,TGCGCCAGCAGCCAAGATGGGGGATCGAACACTGAAGCTTTCTTT
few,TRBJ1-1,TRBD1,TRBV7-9,CASIFGTGKNTEAFF,TGTGCCAGCATCTTTGGGACAGGAAAGAACACTGAAGCTTTCTTT
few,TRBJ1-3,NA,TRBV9,CASSLGGGGNTIYF,TGTGCCAGCAGCCTCGGAGGGGGTGGAAACACCATATATTTT
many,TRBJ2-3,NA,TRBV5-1,CASSLTPDTQYF,TGCGCCAGCAGCTTGACACCCGATACGCAGTATTTT
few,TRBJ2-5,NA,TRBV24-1,CATSDLEGRVETQYF,TGTGCCACCAGTGATTTGGAGGGCAGGGTGGAGACCCAGTACTTC
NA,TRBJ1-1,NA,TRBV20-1,CSARGTTNTEAFF,TGCAGTGCTAGAGGGACGACGAACACTGAAGCTTTCTTT
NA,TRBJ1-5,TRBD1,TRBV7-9,CASRPGTGGHQPQHF,TGTGCCAGCAGGCCAGGGACAGGGGGCCATCAGCCCCAGCATTTT
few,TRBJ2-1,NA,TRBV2,CASRRVRDNEQFF,TGTGCCAGCAGAAGGGTCAGGGACAATGAGCAGTTCTTC
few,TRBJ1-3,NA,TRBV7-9,CASSFRGSSGNTIYF,TGTGCCAGCAGCTTTAGGGGTAGCTCTGGAAACACCATATATTTT
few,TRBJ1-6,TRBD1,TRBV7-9,CASSPQTGRSPLHF,TGTGCCAGCAGCCCCCAGACAGGGCGATCACCCCTCCACTTT
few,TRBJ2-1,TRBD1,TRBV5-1,CASRTGGPYNEQFF,TGCGCCAGCAGGACAGGGGGCCCCTACAATGAGCAGTTCTTC
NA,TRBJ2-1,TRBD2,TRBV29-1,CSGRGGKNEQFF,TGCAGCGGCCGGGGGGGGAAAAATGAGCAGTTCTTC
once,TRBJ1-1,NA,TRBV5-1,CASRPDTGNTEAFF,TGCGCCAGCAGGCCGGACACAGGGAACACTGAAGCTTTCTTT
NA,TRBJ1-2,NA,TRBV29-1,CSVGLRGEDYGYTF,TGCAGCGTGGGTCTTCGGGGGGAAGACTATGGCTACACCTTC
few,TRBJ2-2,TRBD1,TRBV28,CAIRTGATGELFF,TGTGCCATCAGGACAGGGGCGACCGGGGAGCTGTTTTTT
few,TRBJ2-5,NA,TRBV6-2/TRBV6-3,CASSRGPGRAGETQYF,TGTGCCAGCAGTCGAGGGCCTGGACGGGCTGGAGAGACCCAGTACTTC
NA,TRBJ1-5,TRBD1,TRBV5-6,CASSLVPPSTGGGSNQPQHF,TGTGCCAGCAGCTTGGTACCCCCCTCAACAGGGGGCGGGAGCAATCAGCCCCAGCATTTT
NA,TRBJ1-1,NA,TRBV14,CASSLTRGTEAFF,TGTGCCAGCAGCCTCACAAGGGGGACTGAAGCTTTCTTT
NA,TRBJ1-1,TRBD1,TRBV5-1,CASSLEGQGITEAFF,TGCGCCAGCAGCTTGGAAGGACAGGGGATCACTGAAGCTTTCTTT
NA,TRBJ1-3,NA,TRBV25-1,CASNTGAGNTIYF,TGTGCCAGCAATACGGGGGCTGGAAACACCATATATTTT
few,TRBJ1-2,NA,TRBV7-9,CASSHTSGYTF,TGTGCCAGCAGCCACACAAGTGGCTACACCTTC
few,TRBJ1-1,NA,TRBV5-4,CASSLELGLTTEAFF,TGTGCCAGCAGCTTGGAACTGGGCCTGACCACTGAAGCTTTCTTT
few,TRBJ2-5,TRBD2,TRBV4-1,CASSQDLQTSGKETQYF,TGCGCCAGCAGCCAAGACCTGCAGACTAGCGGTAAAGAGACCCAGTACTTC
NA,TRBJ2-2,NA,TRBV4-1,CASSQEGYTGELFF,TGCGCCAGCAGCCAAGAGGGTTACACCGGGGAGCTGTTTTTT
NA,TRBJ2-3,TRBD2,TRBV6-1,CASRRGLVTDTQYF,TGTGCCAGCAGGAGGGGACTAGTCACAGATACGCAGTATTTT
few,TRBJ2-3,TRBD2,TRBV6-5,CASRLAGYTDTQYF,TGTGCCAGCAGGTTAGCGGGGTACACAGATACGCAGTATTTT
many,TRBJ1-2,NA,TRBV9,CASSVDGSLPYGYTF,TGTGCCAGCAGCGTAGATGGCAGTCTACCCTATGGCTACACCTTC
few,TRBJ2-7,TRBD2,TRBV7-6,CASSPLGLAGSSYEQYF,TGTGCCAGCAGCCCCTTGGGACTAGCGGGGAGCTCCTACGAGCAGTACTTC
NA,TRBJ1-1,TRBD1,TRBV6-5,CASSTARTGSNTEAFF,TGTGCCAGCAGTACGGCTAGGACAGGCTCTAACACTGAAGCTTTCTTT
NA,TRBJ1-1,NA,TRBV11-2,CASSLSGMNTEAFF,TGTGCCAGCAGCTTATCGGGGATGAACACTGAAGCTTTCTTT
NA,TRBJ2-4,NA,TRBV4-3,CASSPNPFRDSAKNIQYF,TGCGCCAGCAGCCCAAACCCCTTCCGGGACTCGGCCAAAAACATTCAGTACTTC
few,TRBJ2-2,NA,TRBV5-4,CASSLDPGITGELFF,TGTGCCAGCAGCTTGGACCCGGGGATCACCGGGGAGCTGTTTTTT
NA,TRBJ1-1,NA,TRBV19,CASNLGSGDTEAFF,TGTGCCAGTAATTTGGGGTCGGGCGACACTGAAGCTTTCTTT
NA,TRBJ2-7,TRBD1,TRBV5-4,CASSWGQGLLDEQYF,TGTGCCAGCAGCTGGGGACAGGGTTTGCTGGACGAGCAGTACTTC
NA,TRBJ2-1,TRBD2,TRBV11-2,CASILTLAGYNEQFF,TGTGCCAGCATCCTGACGTTAGCGGGATACAATGAGCAGTTCTTC
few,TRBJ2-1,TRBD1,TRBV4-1,CASSERQGIPYNEQFF,TGCGCCAGCAGCGAGAGACAGGGGATCCCCTACAATGAGCAGTTCTTC
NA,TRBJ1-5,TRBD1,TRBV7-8,CASTGRTGNNQPQHF,TGTGCCAGCACTGGGAGGACAGGGAACAATCAGCCCCAGCATTTT
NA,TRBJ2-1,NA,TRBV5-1,CASSLREYNEQFF,TGCGCCAGCAGCCTCAGGGAATACAATGAGCAGTTCTTC
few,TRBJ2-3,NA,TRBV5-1,CASSLALGFADTQYF,TGCGCCAGCAGCTTGGCCCTGGGCTTTGCAGATACGCAGTATTTT
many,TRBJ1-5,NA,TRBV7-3,CASSLKQGYPQHF,TGTGCCAGCAGCCTGAAACAGGGATATCCCCAGCATTTT
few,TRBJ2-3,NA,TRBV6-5,CASSYLGGGSTDTQYF,TGTGCCAGCAGTTACCTAGGGGGAGGTAGCACAGATACGCAGTATTTT
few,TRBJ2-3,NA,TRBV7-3,CASSLTSSNTQYF,TGTGCCAGCAGCTTAACGTCGTCGAATACGCAGTATTTT
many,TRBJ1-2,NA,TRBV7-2,CASSFDRQGYGYTF,TGTGCCAGCAGTTTCGACAGGCAGGGCTATGGCTACACCTTC
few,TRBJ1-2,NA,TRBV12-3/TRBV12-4,CASSGDLPNYGYTF,TGTGCCAGTTCAGGGGACCTCCCGAACTATGGCTACACCTTC
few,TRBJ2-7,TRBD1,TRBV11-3,CASSLGGTGPYEQYF,TGTGCCAGCAGCTTAGGAGGGACAGGACCCTACGAGCAGTACTTC
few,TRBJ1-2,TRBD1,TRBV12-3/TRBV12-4,CASSPRTGGDGYTF,TGTGCCAGCAGTCCCCGGACAGGGGGAGATGGCTACACCTTC
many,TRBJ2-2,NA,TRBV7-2,CASSLGGTGELFF,TGTGCCAGCAGCTTAGGGGGGACAGGGGAGCTGTTTTTT
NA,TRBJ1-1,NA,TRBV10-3,CAISERGQRMNTEAFF,TGTGCCATCAGTGAGCGGGGTCAGAGGATGAACACTGAAGCTTTCTTT
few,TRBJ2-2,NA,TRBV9,CASTPLQGTNTGELFF,TGTGCCAGCACCCCACTGCAGGGAACGAACACCGGGGAGCTGTTTTTT
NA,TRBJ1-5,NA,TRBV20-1,CSAPRSGNQPQHF,TGCAGTGCTCCAAGGTCCGGCAATCAGCCCCAGCATTTT
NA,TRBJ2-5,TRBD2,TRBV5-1,CASSPGTRETQYF,TGCGCCAGCAGCCCCGGGACTAGAGAGACCCAGTACTTC